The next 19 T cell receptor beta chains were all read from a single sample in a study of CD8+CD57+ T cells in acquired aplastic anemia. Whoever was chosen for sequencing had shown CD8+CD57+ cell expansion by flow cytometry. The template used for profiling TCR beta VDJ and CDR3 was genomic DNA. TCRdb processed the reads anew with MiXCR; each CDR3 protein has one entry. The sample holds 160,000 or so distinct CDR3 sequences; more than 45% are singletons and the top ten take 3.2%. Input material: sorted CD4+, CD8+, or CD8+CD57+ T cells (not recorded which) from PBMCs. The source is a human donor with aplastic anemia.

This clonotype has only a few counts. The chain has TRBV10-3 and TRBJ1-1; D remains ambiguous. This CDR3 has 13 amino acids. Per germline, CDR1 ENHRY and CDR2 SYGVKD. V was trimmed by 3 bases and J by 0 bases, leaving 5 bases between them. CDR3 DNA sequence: TGTGCCATCAGTGAATCAGTGAACACTGAAGCTTTCTTT. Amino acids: CAISESVNTEAFF.

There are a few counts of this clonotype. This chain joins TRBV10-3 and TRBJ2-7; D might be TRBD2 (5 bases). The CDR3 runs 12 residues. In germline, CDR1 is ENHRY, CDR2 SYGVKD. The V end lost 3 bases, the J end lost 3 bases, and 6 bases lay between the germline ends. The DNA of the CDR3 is TGTGCCATCAGTGACGGGAACTACGAGCAGTACTTC. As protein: CAISDGNYEQYF.

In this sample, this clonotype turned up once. The CDR3 is CASSLGPSDREREQYF. In DNA, the CDR3 is TGCGCCAGCAGCCTGGGCCCGTCTGACAGGGAGCGCGAGCAGTACTTC. The J gene is TRBJ2-7, the V gene TRBV5-1; TRBD1 agrees at 7 bases. This CDR3 spans 16 amino acids. Germline-derived CDR1 and CDR2 are SGHRS and YFSETQ. The V and J ends lost 4 bases and 6 bases, in that order; junction bases with no gene match: 16.

The CDR3 loop is CATSEKGPGQGPYEQYV. CDR3 in DNA: TGTGCCACCAGTGAAAAGGGGCCGGGACAGGGACCCTACGAGCAGTACGTC. V gene TRBV24-1 combines with J gene TRBJ2-7; 9 bases agree with TRBD1. The CDR3 spans 17 residues. Unmatched junction bases numbered 11, after V lost 4 bases and J lost 2 bases. Germline V gene sequence: CDR1 KGHDR, CDR2 SFDVKD.

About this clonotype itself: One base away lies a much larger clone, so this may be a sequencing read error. The chain's CDR3 is CASSLSAAGEALF. The CDR3 nucleotides read TGCGCCAGCAGCCTTTCGGCGGCGGGTGAAGCTCTCTTT. This chain joins TRBV7-7 and TRBJ1-1; D is unclear. Germline loops: CDR1 SSHAT, CDR2 FNYEAQ (reference sequence). This CDR3 has 13 residues.

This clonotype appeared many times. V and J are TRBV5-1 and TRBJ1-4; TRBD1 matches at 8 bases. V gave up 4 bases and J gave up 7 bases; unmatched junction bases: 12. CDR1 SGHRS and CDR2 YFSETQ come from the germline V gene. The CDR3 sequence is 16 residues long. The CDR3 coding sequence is TGCGCCAGCAGCACCGAGCAGGGGGCGCTGATTGAAAAACTGTTTTTT. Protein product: CASSTEQGALIEKLFF.

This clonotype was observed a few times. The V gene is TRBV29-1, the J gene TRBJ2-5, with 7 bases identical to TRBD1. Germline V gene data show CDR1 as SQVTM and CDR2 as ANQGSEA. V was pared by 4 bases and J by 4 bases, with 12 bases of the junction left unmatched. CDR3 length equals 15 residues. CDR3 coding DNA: TGCAGCGTTGTGTGGGGGACAGTTGGGGGAGAGACCCAGTACTTC. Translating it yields CSVVWGTVGGETQYF.

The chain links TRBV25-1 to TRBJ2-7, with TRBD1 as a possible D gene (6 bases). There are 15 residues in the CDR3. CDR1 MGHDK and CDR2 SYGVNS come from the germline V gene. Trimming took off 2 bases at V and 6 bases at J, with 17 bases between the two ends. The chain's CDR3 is CASSEMGAPSVEQYF. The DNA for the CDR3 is TGTGCCAGCAGTGAAATGGGGGCTCCGAGCGTCGAGCAGTACTTC.

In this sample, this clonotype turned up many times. CDR3 region: CASSLPYNEQFF. DNA for the CDR3: TGTGCCAGCAGCTTACCTTACAATGAGCAGTTCTTC. J is TRBJ2-1 and V is TRBV7-9, with D unresolved. Germline CDR1 SEHNR, CDR2 FQNEAQ (reference sequence). Trimming removed 2 bases at V and 4 bases at J, with 3 bases between. This CDR3 region has 12 residues.

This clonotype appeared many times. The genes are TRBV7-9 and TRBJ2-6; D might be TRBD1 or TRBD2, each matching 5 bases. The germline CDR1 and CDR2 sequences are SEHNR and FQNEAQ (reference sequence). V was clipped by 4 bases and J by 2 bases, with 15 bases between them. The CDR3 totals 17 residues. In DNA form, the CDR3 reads TGTGCCAGCAGCTCAAAGGGACCTTTTACTGGGGCCAACGTCCTGACTTTC. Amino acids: CASSSKGPFTGANVLTF.

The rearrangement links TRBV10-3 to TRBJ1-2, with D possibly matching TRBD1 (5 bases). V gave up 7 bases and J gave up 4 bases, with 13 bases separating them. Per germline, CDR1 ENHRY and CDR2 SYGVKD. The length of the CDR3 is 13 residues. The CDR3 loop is CAITPGGLYGYTF. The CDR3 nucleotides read TGTGCCATCACCCCTGGGGGTCTCTATGGCTACACCTTC.

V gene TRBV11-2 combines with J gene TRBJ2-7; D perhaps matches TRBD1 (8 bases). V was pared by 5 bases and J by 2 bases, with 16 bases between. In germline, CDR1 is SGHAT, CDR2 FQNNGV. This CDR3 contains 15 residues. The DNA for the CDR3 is TGTGCCAGCAGCCAGCGGGACAGGATGACCTACGAGCAGTACTTC. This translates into CASSQRDRMTYEQYF.

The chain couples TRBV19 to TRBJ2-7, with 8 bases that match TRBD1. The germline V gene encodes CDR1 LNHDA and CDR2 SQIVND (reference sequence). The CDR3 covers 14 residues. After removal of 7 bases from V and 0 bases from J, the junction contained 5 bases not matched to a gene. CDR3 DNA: TGTGCCAGTACTCCGACAGGGGCCTCCTACGAGCAGTACTTC. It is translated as CASTPTGASYEQYF.

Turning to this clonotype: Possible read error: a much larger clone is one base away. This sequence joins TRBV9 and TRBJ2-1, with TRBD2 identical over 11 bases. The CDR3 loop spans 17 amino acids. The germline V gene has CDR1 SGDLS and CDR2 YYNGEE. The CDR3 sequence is CASSVSLAGDSCNEQFF. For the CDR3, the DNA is TGTGCCAGCAGCGTTTCACTAGCGGGGGACTCCTGCAATGAGCAGTTCTTC. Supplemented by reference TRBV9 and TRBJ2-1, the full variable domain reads DSGVTQTPKHLITATGQRVTLRCSPRSGDLSVYWYQQSLDQGLQFLIQYYNGEERAKGNILERFSAQQFPDLHSELNLSSLELGDSALYFCASSVSLAGDSCNEQFFGPGTRLTVL.

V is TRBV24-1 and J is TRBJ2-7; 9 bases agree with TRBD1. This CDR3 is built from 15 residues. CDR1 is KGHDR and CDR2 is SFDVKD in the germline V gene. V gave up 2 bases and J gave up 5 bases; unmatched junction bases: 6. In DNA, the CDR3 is TGTGCCACCAGTGATTGGGGACAGGGAGCGGACGAGCAGTACTTC. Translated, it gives CATSDWGQGADEQYF.

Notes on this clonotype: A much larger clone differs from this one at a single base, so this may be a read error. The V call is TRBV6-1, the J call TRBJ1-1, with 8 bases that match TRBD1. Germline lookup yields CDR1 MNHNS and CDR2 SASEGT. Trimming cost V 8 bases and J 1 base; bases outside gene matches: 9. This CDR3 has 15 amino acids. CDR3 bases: TGTGCCAGCGGGGAGACAGGGGACAGGAACACTGAAGCTTTCTTT. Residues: CASGETGDRNTEAFF.

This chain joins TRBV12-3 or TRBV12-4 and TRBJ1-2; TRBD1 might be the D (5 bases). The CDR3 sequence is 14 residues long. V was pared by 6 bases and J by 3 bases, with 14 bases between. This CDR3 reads CASRPAAGHYGYTF. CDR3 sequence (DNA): TGTGCCAGCAGACCCGCCGCAGGGCACTATGGCTACACCTTC.

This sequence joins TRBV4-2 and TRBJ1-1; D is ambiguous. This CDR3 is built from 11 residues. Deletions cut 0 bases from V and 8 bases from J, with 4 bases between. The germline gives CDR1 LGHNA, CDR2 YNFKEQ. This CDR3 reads CASSQDQEAFF. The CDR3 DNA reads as TGTGCCAGCAGCCAAGATCAAGAAGCTTTCTTT.

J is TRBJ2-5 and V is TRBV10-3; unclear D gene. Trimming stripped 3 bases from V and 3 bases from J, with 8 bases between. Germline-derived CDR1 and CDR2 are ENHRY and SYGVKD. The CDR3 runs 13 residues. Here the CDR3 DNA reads TGTGCCATCAGTGACATAAGCGAAGAGACCCAGTACTTC. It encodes CAISDISEETQYF.